This TCR beta chain was observed in a study of Tregs in tolerant kidney transplant recipients. General study results and limits: Nucleotide sequences could not be compared across some patients' samples due to primer changes. In tolerant patients, donor-specific Tregs outgrew total Tregs, suggesting antigen-driven expansion. Biological reproducibility was not directly addressed, but technical replication error appeared minimal.

To note about this clone: Its matching antigen is unknown.

The data were produced by immunoSEQ multiplex PCR, yet TCRdb's version contains in-frame clones alone and is incomplete. This table holds 100,000 or so clones, over 85% found once. The nonmyeloablative bone marrow transplants came from related graft donors, with transient mixed chimerism. The CDR3 spans 18 residues. CDR1 and CDR2 from the germline V gene are GTSNPN and SVGIG (reference sequence). V shed 2 bases, J shed 0 bases, and the junction held 8 bases outside the gene matches. Specimen: CD4+ T cells from blood (PBMCs), collected 12 months after the transplant. The genes are TRBV30 and TRBJ2-5; TRBD2 matches 14 bases. The receptor comes from a human patient who received a combined kidney and bone marrow transplant. The T cells may come from the graft donor. This CDR3 is CAWSRLAGGPRYQETQYF. CDR3 bases: TGTGCCTGGAGTAGACTAGCGGGAGGGCCCCGGTACCAAGAGACCCAGTACTTC.